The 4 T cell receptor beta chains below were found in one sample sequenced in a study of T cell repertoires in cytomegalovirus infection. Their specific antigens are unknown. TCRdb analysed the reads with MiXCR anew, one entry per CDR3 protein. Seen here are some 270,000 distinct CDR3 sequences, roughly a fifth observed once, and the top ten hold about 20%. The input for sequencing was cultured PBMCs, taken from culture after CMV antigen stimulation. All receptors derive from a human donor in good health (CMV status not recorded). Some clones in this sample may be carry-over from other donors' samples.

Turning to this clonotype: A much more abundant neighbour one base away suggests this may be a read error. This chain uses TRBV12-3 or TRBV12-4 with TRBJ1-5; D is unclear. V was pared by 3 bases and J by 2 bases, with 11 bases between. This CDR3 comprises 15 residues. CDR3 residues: CASSFVNSCNQPQHF. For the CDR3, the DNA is TGTGCCAGCAGTTTTGTGAATTCCTGCAATCAGCCCCAGCATTTT.

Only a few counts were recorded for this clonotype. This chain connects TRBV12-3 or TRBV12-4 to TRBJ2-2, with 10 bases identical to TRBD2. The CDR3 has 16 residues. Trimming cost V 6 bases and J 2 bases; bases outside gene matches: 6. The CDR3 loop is CASRGASGSNTGELFF. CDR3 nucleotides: TGTGCCAGCAGGGGGGCTAGCGGGAGTAACACCGGGGAGCTGTTTTTT.

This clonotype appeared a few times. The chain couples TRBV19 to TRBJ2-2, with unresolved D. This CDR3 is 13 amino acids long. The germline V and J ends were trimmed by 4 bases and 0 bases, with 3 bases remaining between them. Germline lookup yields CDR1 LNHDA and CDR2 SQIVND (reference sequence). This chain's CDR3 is CASSTTNTGELFF. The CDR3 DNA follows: TGTGCCAGTAGTACTACGAACACCGGGGAGCTGTTTTTT.

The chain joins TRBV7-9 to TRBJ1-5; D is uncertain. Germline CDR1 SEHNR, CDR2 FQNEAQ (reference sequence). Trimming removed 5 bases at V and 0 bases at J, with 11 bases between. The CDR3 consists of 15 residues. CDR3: CASSATADSNQPQHF. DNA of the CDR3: TGTGCCAGCAGCGCCACAGCAGATAGCAATCAGCCCCAGCATTTT.